One and the same sample provided the 32 T cell receptor beta chains below, sequenced in a study of regulatory T cells in long-lasting Graves disease. Library construction for TCR beta used iRepertoire HTBI primers and Arm-PCR of CDR3 regions. MiXCR, run by TCRdb on the multiplex PCR reads, gives a single entry per CDR3 protein. Of 300,000 to 350,000 distinct CDR3 sequences detected, roughly a fifth appear once; the ten largest clones hold less than 35%. Time point noted: persistent/refractory GD, antithyroid drugs over 5 years with positive TRAb. PBMC-derived RNA was used for the TCR library. Sequenced material: peripheral blood mononuclear cells (PBMCs), taken when the disease was refractory, from a patient treated with antithyroid drugs. The receptors were gathered from a female donor with Graves disease.

This clonotype has more than one count but fewer than ten. This rearrangement joins TRBV28 to TRBJ2-7, with D unclear. Trimming shortened V by 8 bases and J by 0 bases, and 11 bases separated the two germline ends. The CDR3 runs to 13 residues. Germline V gene data show CDR1 as MDHEN and CDR2 as SYDVKM. The CDR3 DNA sequence: TGTGCCAGCGCGGTACCCGGCTCCTACGAGCAGTACTTC. Protein product: CASAVPGSYEQYF.

A note on this clonotype: A read error may be the cause here, since a much bigger clone is one base away. The chain uses TRBV12-3 or TRBV12-4 and TRBJ1-1, with no clear D. The CDR3 is 14 residues long. V was trimmed by 2 bases and J by 3 bases, leaving 10 bases between them. This CDR3 reads CASSLKGSDTEAFF. CDR3 DNA sequence: TGTGCCAGCAGTTTAAAAGGGAGCGACACTGAAGCTTTCTTT.

This clonotype is a singleton in its sample. This chain uses TRBV6-9 with TRBJ1-2; unclear D gene. CDR1 and CDR2 from the germline V gene are MNHGY and SVAAGI. Trimming cost V 5 bases and J 7 bases, with 14 bases left between them. There are 13 residues in the CDR3. CDR3 loop: CASSEIRSGGYTF. CDR3 nucleotides: TGTGCCAGCAGTGAAATCCGGTCAGGTGGCTACACCTTC.

This clonotype came up many times. This chain uses TRBV3-1 with TRBJ2-5; 8 nucleotides agree with TRBD2. With 4 bases clipped from V and 5 bases from J, the junction kept 9 bases outside the gene matches. CDR1 and CDR2 (germline): LGHDT, YNNKEL (reference sequence). CDR3 size: 15 residues. The CDR3 DNA sequence: TGTGCCAGCAGCCTAGGAGCGGGAGTAAGGGAGACCCAGTACTTC. It specifies CASSLGAGVRETQYF.

The chain links TRBV6-2 or TRBV6-3 to TRBJ2-1, with no clear D. This CDR3 contains 17 residues. CDR1 is MNHEY, CDR2 SVGEGT, per germline. The V end was cut by 2 bases, the J end by 4 bases, with 18 bases between. CDR3: CASSYGFTTEPYNEQFF. CDR3 coding DNA: TGTGCCAGCAGTTACGGCTTTACTACAGAACCTTACAATGAGCAGTTCTTC.

This clonotype has just a few counts. This sequence joins TRBV7-9 and TRBJ1-5; D gene unclear. Trimming pared 4 bases from V and 3 bases from J, leaving 4 bases between. The CDR3 extends over 12 amino acids. The germline CDR1 and CDR2 sequences are SEHNR and FQNEAQ (reference sequence). CDR3: CASSSFNQPQHF. CDR3 coding DNA: TGTGCCAGCAGCTCATTCAATCAGCCCCAGCATTTT.

There are many counts of this clonotype. The chain has TRBV7-8 and TRBJ1-1, with D unclear. CDR1 is SGHVS, CDR2 FQNEAQ, per germline. This CDR3 contains 14 residues. V shed 1 base and J shed 1 base, with 7 bases lying between them. The CDR3 sequence is CASSLGPENTEAFF. CDR3 nucleotide sequence: TGTGCCAGCAGCTTAGGGCCAGAGAACACTGAAGCTTTCTTT.

V gene TRBV18 combines with J gene TRBJ1-6, with 11 bases that match TRBD1. The J segment lost 9 bases and the V segment lost 3 bases, leaving 1 base of the junction unmatched. In germline, CDR1 is KGHSH, CDR2 LQKENI. This CDR3 is built from 14 residues. Here the CDR3 DNA reads TGTGCCAGCTCACCGGGACAGGGGGTTTCACCCCTCCACTTT. This encodes CASSPGQGVSPLHF.

This clonotype was observed many times. The gene calls are TRBV28 and TRBJ2-2; D remains unclear. Per the germline V gene, CDR1 is MDHEN and CDR2 is SYDVKM. V lost 4 bases and J 0 bases, leaving 6 bases between the germline ends. This CDR3 has 14 amino acids. CDR3 sequence: CASSSAPNTGELFF. CDR3 in DNA: TGTGCCAGCAGTTCGGCCCCGAACACCGGGGAGCTGTTTTTT. The whole variable domain, filled in from reference TRBV28 and TRBJ2-2, reads DVKVTQSSRYLVKRTGEKVFLECVQDMDHENMFWYRQDPGLGLRLIYFSYDVKMKEKGDIPEGYSVSREKKERFSLILESASTNQTSMYLCASSSAPNTGELFFGEGSRLTVL.

This clonotype appeared many times. The chain has TRBV29-1 and TRBJ2-7; 10 positions match TRBD1. Germline CDR1 is SQVTM and CDR2 is ANQGSEA. V shed 4 bases and J 12 bases; nucleotides not matched to a gene: 9. The CDR3 totals 12 residues. CDR3 amino acids: CSVAPGQGFLYF. CDR3 bases: TGCAGCGTTGCCCCGGGACAGGGGTTTCTGTACTTC.

This clonotype has ten or more counts. The chain joins TRBV5-1 to TRBJ1-4; TRBD1 agrees at 9 bases. The CDR3 has 14 amino acids. CDR1 is SGHRS, CDR2 YFSETQ, per germline. Losses at the gene ends were 4 bases for V and 8 bases for J; bases not matched to a gene: 6. The CDR3 DNA sequence: TGCGCCAGCAGCCGGGACAGGGTAGGCGAAAAACTGTTTTTT. As protein: CASSRDRVGEKLFF.

The rearrangement joins TRBV10-3 to TRBJ1-5; D is perhaps TRBD1 (6 bases). Germline values: CDR1 ENHRY, CDR2 SYGVKD. The CDR3 covers 15 residues. Trimming took off 3 bases at V and 5 bases at J, with 14 bases between the two ends. For the CDR3, the DNA is TGTGCCATCAGTGAAGTCAGGGGCAAGGATCAGCCCCAGCATTTT. Amino acid sequence: CAISEVRGKDQPQHF.

This clonotype was observed a handful of times. CDR3 in DNA: TGTGCCAGCTCACCAACAGGTACTCTCAATGAGCAGTTCTTC. Residues: CASSPTGTLNEQFF. The rearrangement links TRBV18 to TRBJ2-1, with D possibly TRBD1 on 5 matching bases. Between the trimmed V and J ends, which lost 2 bases and 6 bases, there was a span of 11 bases. The germline gives CDR1 KGHSH, CDR2 LQKENI. CDR3 size: 14 residues.

The chain employs TRBV19 and TRBJ1-1; 8 bases line up with TRBD1. V was clipped by 6 bases and J by 0 bases; unmatched bases: 12. The CDR3 covers 17 residues. Germline V gene lookup returns CDR1 LNHDA and CDR2 SQIVND (reference sequence). The CDR3 DNA sequence: TGTGCCAGTAGCTCCGGGACAGGAAGATTATTGAACACTGAAGCTTTCTTT. This translates into CASSSGTGRLLNTEAFF. Using reference TRBV19 and TRBJ1-1 for the parts outside the CDR3, the full variable domain is DGGITQSPKYLFRKEGQNVTLSCEQNLNHDAMYWYRQDPGQGLRLIYYSQIVNDFQKGDIAEGYSVSREKKESFPLTVTSAQKNPTAFYLCASSSGTGRLLNTEAFFGQGTRLTVV.

V and J are TRBV11-2 and TRBJ2-3, with D perhaps given as TRBD1 or TRBD2 (9 bases each). CDR3 length: 23 amino acids. Germline CDR1 is SGHAT and CDR2 is FQNNGV. The germline V and J ends were trimmed by 2 bases and 0 bases, with 33 bases remaining between them. The CDR3 reads CASSLRPGTGNDAGGTSTDTQYF. DNA of the CDR3: TGTGCCAGCAGCTTAAGGCCCGGGACAGGGAATGATGCGGGGGGGACTAGCACAGATACGCAGTATTTT.

The chain employs TRBV29-1 and TRBJ2-5; the D gene is possibly TRBD2 (5 bases). Trimming left V 6 bases short and J 4 bases short, with 15 bases between. The CDR3 has 13 amino acids. Germline assignment: CDR1 SQVTM and CDR2 ANQGSEA. The CDR3 coding sequence is TGCAGCGTCTCAGACGGTGCGGGAGAGACCCAGTACTTC. The encoded protein is CSVSDGAGETQYF. Complete variable domain (other parts from reference TRBV29-1 and TRBJ2-5): SAVISQKPSRDICQRGTSLTIQCQVDSQVTMMFWYRQQPGQSLTLIATANQGSEATYESGFVIDKFPISRPNLTFSTLTVSNMSPEDSSIYLCSVSDGAGETQYFGPGTRLLVL.

This chain uses TRBV2 with TRBJ2-1; D may be TRBD2 (6 bases). The CDR3 is 14 residues long. V lost 6 bases and J 11 bases, leaving 20 bases between the germline ends. Germline CDR1 is SNHLY and CDR2 is FYNNEI. CDR3 coding DNA: TGTGCCAGCAGCGTGGGACTCTATGGGGCGAAGCAGTTCTTC. This gives the protein CASSVGLYGAKQFF.

This clonotype was detected a few times. The chain uses TRBV11-2 and TRBJ2-7; 10 nucleotides match TRBD2. CDR1 and CDR2 (germline): SGHAT, FQNNGV. This CDR3 is 15 amino acids long. V lost 4 bases to trimming and J lost 1 base; unmatched junction nucleotides: 4. This CDR3 reads CASSSGLAKSYEQYF. CDR3 sequence (DNA): TGTGCCAGCAGCTCGGGACTAGCGAAATCCTACGAGCAGTACTTC.

This chain connects TRBV7-9 to TRBJ2-7, with D possibly TRBD2 on 6 matching bases. The CDR3 has 15 amino acids. V was clipped by 5 bases and J by 4 bases, with 18 bases between them. Germline V CDR1 and CDR2: SEHNR, FQNEAQ (reference sequence). This CDR3 reads CASSITSGRVYEQYF. The DNA for the CDR3 is TGTGCCAGCAGCATTACGTCCGGGAGAGTTTACGAGCAGTACTTC. Using reference TRBV7-9 and TRBJ2-7 for the parts outside the CDR3, the full variable domain is DTGVSQNPRHKITKRGQNVTFRCDPISEHNRLYWYRQTLGQGPEFLTYFQNEAQLEKSRLLSDRFSAERPKGSFSTLEIQRTEQGDSAMYLCASSITSGRVYEQYFGPGTRLTVT.

With respect to this clonotype: The junction departs from germline at one end; a sequencing error may be responsible. The V gene is TRBV19, the J gene TRBJ1-5; D remains unclear. This CDR3 is 11 amino acids long. Germline-derived CDR1 and CDR2 are LNHDA and SQIVND (reference sequence). The CDR3 here is CAGSIGQPQHF. DNA for the CDR3: TGTGCCGGTAGTATAGGTCAGCCCCAGCATTTT.

This clonotype was observed a handful of times. This sequence joins TRBV27 and TRBJ2-7; D perhaps matches TRBD2 (6 bases). CDR1 and CDR2 from the germline V gene are MNHEY and SMNVEV (reference sequence). Trimming cost V 6 bases and J 6 bases, with 18 bases left between them. This CDR3 region has 14 residues. The CDR3 region has the DNA TGTGCCAGCAGCCACCAGGGCGGGGCGGGCGAGCAGTACTTC. It specifies CASSHQGGAGEQYF.

This clonotype showed up many times. The rearrangement links TRBV30 to TRBJ2-2; 12 bases line up with TRBD2. The V gene end was trimmed by 4 bases and the J gene end by 4 bases; junction bases not matched to a gene: 7. CDR3 length equals 16 residues. Looked up from germline, CDR1 is GTSNPN and CDR2 is SVGIG (reference sequence). CDR3 coding DNA: TGTGCCTGGACTTTAGGACTAGCGGGACCCACCGGGGAGCTGTTTTTT. Translation: CAWTLGLAGPTGELFF.

The rearrangement uses TRBV20-1 and TRBJ2-7, with a weak D call TRBD1 (5 bases). Deletions cut 0 bases from V and 0 bases from J, with 9 bases between. The CDR3 runs to 14 residues. Germline CDR1 DFQATT, CDR2 SNEGSKA (reference sequence). In nucleotides, the CDR3 is TGCAGTGCTAGAGATAGGGGTACCTCCTACGAGCAGTACTTC. Its translation: CSARDRGTSYEQYF.

V and J are TRBV5-1 and TRBJ1-1; maybe TRBD1 (5 bases). The CDR3 loop spans 14 amino acids. Trimming stripped 4 bases from V and 0 bases from J, with 10 bases between. Germline V gene sequence: CDR1 SGHRS, CDR2 YFSETQ. CDR3 DNA sequence: TGCGCCAGCAGCCGCGCAGGGTTGAACACTGAAGCTTTCTTT. Its translation is CASSRAGLNTEAFF.

This clonotype was seen a handful of times. This chain connects TRBV6-1 to TRBJ2-6, with D perhaps TRBD1 (5 bases). Germline values: CDR1 MNHNS, CDR2 SASEGT. Trimming cost V 5 bases and J 0 bases, with 17 bases left between them. The length of the CDR3 is 18 residues. CDR3 sequence (DNA): TGTGCCAGCAGTCCCTCGACAGCCCGGATCTCTGGGGCCAACGTCCTGACTTTC. Protein product: CASSPSTARISGANVLTF.

This clonotype appeared many times. The CDR3 DNA follows: TGCGCCAGCAGCTTGGTCCAGGCAGTGCGGAACACCGGGGAGCTGTTTTTT. It specifies CASSLVQAVRNTGELFF. The chain links TRBV5-1 to TRBJ2-2, with D unresolved. CDR1 is SGHRS and CDR2 is YFSETQ in the germline V gene. V lost 0 bases, J lost 1 base, and 13 bases lay in between. The CDR3 spans 17 residues.

The V call is TRBV12-5, the J call TRBJ1-2, with 8 bases identical to TRBD1. V dropped 0 bases and J dropped 3; count of bases not matched to a gene: 12. Germline V gene data show CDR1 as LGHNT and CDR2 as FRNRAP. The CDR3 is made up of 18 amino acids. The CDR3 here is CASGLVGWVQGGDYGYTF. In nucleotides, the CDR3 is TGTGCTAGTGGTTTGGTAGGGTGGGTACAGGGGGGGGACTATGGCTACACCTTC.

This clonotype was recorded at least ten times. V is TRBV20-1 and J is TRBJ2-5; 9 nucleotides agree with TRBD1. The CDR3 totals 12 residues. Germline loops: CDR1 DFQATT, CDR2 SNEGSKA (reference sequence). V dropped 5 bases and J dropped 5; count of bases not matched to a gene: 3. Here the CDR3 DNA reads TGCAGTGCTCCGGACAGGGGCGAGACCCAGTACTTC. Its protein product is CSAPDRGETQYF.

In its sample, this clonotype was seen a few times. V usage is TRBV20-1 and J usage is TRBJ2-3; D remains ambiguous. The CDR3 extends over 14 amino acids. V lost 6 bases and J lost 3, with 16 bases in between. Germline V gene lookup returns CDR1 DFQATT and CDR2 SNEGSKA (reference sequence). CDR3 protein: CSASRSASTDTQYF. The CDR3 nucleotides are TGCAGTGCAAGTAGGTCTGCGAGTACAGATACGCAGTATTTT.

This clonotype has only a few counts. The chain combines TRBV10-3 with TRBJ1-3; no clear D. Between the trimmed V and J ends, which lost 0 bases and 0 bases, there was a span of 9 bases. This CDR3 has 16 amino acids. Germline CDR1 ENHRY, CDR2 SYGVKD. Here the CDR3 DNA reads TGTGCCATCAGTGAGTCGGTGGACTACTCTGGAAACACCATATATTTT. This codes for CAISESVDYSGNTIYF.

This clonotype was counted many times. The chain couples TRBV6-1 to TRBJ1-5; the D gene is possibly TRBD1 (5 bases). The length of the CDR3 is 13 residues. The germline CDR1 and CDR2 sequences are MNHNS and SASEGT. V was cut by 5 bases and J by 4 bases, with 9 bases left in between. CDR3 protein: CASSHGGNQPQHF. The CDR3 nucleotides read TGTGCCAGCAGTCACGGGGGGAATCAGCCCCAGCATTTT.

This clonotype was seen ten or more times. V and J are TRBV5-8 and TRBJ2-5; tentatively, D is TRBD1 or TRBD2 (5 bases each). The V and J ends lost 7 bases and 1 base respectively, with 17 bases between them. The CDR3 spans 15 residues. The germline gives CDR1 SGHTS, CDR2 YDEGEE. The chain's CDR3 is CASRRQRVVQETQYF. The CDR3 region has the DNA TGTGCCAGCCGTAGACAGAGGGTTGTCCAAGAGACCCAGTACTTC.